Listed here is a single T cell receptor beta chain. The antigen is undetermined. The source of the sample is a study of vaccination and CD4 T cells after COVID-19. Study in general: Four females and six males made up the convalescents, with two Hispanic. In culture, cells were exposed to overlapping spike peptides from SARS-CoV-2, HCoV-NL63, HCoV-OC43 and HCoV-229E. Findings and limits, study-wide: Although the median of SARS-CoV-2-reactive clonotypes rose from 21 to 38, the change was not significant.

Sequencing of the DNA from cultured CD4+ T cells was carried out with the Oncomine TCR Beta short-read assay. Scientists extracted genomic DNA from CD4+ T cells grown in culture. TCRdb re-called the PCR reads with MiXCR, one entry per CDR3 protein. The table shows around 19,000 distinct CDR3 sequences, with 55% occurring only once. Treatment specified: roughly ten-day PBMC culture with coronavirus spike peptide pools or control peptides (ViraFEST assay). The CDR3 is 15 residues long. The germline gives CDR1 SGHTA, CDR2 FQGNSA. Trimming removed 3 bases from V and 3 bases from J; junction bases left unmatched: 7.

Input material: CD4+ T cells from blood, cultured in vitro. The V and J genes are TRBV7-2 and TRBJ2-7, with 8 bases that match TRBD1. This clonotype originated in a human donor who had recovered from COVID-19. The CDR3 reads CASSLDDRGGYEQYF. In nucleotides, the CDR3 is TGTGCCAGCAGCTTGGACGACAGGGGAGGCTACGAGCAGTACTTC.